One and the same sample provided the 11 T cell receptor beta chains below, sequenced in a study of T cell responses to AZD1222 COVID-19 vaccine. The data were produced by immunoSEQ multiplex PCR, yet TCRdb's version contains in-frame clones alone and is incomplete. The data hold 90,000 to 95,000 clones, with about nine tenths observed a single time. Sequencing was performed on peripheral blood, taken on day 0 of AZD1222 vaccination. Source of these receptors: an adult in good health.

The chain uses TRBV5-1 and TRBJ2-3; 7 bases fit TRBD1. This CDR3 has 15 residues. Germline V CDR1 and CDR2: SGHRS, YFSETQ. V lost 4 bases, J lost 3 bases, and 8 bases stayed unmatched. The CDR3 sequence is CASSRQTGRTDTQYF. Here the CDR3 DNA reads TGCGCCAGCAGCCGGCAGACAGGGAGAACAGATACGCAGTATTTT.

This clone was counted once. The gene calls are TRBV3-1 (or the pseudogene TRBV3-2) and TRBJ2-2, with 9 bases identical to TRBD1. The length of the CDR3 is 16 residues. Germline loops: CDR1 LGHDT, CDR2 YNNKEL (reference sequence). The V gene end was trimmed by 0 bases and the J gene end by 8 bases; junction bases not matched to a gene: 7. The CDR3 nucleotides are TGTGCCAGCAGCCAAGACTGGGACAGGGAATATGGGGAGCTGTTTTTT. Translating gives CASSQDWDREYGELFF.

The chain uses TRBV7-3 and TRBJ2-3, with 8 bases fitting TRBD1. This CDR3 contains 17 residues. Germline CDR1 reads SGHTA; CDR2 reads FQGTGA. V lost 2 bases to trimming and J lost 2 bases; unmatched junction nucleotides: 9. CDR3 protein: CASSLGNTGGSTDTQYF. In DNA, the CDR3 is TGTGCCAGCAGCTTAGGGAATACAGGGGGTTCCACAGATACGCAGTATTTT.

The DNA of the CDR3 is TGCGCCAGCAGCTTGCGGATAGTACAGGCCCATGGAAACACCATATATTTT. Its translation is CASSLRIVQAHGNTIYF. The chain combines TRBV5-1 with TRBJ1-3; D possibly corresponds to TRBD1 (5 bases). The CDR3 extends over 17 amino acids. V lost 1 base, J lost 3 bases, and 17 bases lay in between. Germline CDR1 SGHRS, CDR2 YFSETQ.

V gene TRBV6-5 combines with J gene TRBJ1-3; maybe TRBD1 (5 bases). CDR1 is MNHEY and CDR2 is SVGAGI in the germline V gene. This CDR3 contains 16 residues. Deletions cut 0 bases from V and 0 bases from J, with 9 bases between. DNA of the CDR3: TGTGCCAGCAGTTACTCGGGGACGGACTCTGGAAACACCATATATTTT. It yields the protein CASSYSGTDSGNTIYF.

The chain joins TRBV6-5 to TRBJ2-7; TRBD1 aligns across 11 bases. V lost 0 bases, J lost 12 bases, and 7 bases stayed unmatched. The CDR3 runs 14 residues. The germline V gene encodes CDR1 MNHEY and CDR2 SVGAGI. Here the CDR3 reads CASSYSRDRGGAYF. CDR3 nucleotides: TGTGCCAGCAGTTACTCGAGGGACAGGGGGGGAGCGTACTTC.

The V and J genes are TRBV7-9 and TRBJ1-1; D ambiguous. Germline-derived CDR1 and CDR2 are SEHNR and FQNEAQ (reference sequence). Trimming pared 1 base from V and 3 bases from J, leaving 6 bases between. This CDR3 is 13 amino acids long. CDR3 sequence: CASSLVGHTEAFF. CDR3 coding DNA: TGTGCCAGCAGCTTAGTTGGGCACACTGAAGCTTTCTTT.

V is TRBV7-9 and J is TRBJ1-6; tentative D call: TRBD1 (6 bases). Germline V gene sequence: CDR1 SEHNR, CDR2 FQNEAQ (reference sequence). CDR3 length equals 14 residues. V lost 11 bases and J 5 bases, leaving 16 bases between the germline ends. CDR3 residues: CAGSTGIDNSPLHF. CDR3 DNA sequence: TGTGCCGGGTCGACAGGAATCGATAATTCACCCCTCCACTTT.

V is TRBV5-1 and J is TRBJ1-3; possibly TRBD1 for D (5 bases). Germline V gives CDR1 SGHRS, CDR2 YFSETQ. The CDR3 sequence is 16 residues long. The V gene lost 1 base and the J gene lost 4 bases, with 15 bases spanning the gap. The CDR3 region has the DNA TGCGCCAGCAGCTTGATGGCAGGGCTAAGAGGAAACACCATATATTTT. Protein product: CASSLMAGLRGNTIYF.

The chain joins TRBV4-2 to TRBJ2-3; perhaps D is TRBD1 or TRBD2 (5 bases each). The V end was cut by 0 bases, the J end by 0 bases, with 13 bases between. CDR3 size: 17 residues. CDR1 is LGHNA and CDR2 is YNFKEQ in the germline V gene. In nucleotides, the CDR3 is TGTGCCAGCAGCCAAGACGGGACGGCCTGGAGCACAGATACGCAGTATTTT. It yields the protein CASSQDGTAWSTDTQYF.

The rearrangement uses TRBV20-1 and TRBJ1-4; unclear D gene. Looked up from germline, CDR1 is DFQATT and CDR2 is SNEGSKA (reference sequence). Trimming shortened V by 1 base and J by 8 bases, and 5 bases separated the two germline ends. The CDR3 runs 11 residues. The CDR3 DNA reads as TGCAGTGCTAGAGGAGGAGAAAAACTGTTTTTT. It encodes CSARGGEKLFF.